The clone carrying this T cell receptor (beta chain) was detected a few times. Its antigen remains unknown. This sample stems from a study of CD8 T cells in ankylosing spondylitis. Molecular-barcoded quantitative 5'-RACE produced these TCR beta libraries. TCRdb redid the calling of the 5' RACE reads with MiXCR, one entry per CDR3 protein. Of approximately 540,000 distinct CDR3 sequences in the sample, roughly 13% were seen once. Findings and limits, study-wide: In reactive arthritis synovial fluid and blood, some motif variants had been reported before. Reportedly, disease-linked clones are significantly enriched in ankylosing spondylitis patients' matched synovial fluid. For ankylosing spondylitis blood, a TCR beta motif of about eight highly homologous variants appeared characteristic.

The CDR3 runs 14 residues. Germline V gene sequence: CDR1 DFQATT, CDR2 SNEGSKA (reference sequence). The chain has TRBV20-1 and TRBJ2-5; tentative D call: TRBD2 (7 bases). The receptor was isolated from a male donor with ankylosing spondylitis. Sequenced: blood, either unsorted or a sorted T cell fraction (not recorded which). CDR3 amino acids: CSRTGGAGYETQYF. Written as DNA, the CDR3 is TGCAGCCGAACGGGGGGCGCAGGATACGAGACCCAGTACTTC.